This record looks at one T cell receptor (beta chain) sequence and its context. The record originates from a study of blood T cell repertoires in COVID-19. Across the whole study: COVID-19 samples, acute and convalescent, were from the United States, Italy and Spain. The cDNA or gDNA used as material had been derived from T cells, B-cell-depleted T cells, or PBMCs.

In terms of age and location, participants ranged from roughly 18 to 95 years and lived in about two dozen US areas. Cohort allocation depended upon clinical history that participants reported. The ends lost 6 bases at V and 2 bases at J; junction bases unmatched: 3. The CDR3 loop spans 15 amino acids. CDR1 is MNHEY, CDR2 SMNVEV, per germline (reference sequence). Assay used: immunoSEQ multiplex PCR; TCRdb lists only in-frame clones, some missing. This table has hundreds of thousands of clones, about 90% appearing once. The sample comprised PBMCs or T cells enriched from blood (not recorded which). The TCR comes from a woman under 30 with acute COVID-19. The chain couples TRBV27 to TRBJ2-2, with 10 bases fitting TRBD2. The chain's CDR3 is CASSGLAVNTGELFF. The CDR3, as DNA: TGTGCCAGCAGCGGACTAGCGGTAAACACCGGGGAGCTGTTTTTT.